Listed below are T cell receptor beta chains from one sample, sequenced in a study of shared clonotypes between healthy human individuals. Profiling relied on immunoSEQ multiplex PCR, and the TCRdb table lists in-frame clones only, not all of them. Of fewer than 2.5 million clones in the sample, approximately 93% were seen once. Sequencing was performed on naive CD4+ T cells from PBMCs. The receptors stem from a man between 18 and 35 years old in good health. Some clones in this sample may be carry-over from other donors' samples. CDR3s include the opening cysteine and the closing phenylalanine or tryptophan.

TRBV28,CASSLNSQGTEAFF
TRBV28,CASSSNRGGYTF
TRBV7-9,CASSHSGGYEQYF
TRBV5-8,CASSSGTGGAVIQPQHF
TRBV5-6,CASSLGVGTEAFF
TRBV18,CASSRGPGLYTEAFF
TRBV5-1,CASSPSSAKNIQYF
TRBV23-1,CATPGQGKGSYEQYF
TRBV4-2,CASSQVAGFQGANVLTF
TRBV9,CASSVTSGNEQFF
TRBV28,CASNAASYEQYF
TRBV6-5,CASTLRGNTEAFF
TRBV27,CASSLIGGRTGELFF
TRBV4-2,CASSQDRGQGNYWAFF
TRBV5-1,CASSLSGLIGEETQYF
TRBV28,CASSGQVYTEAFF
TRBV7-2,CASSPTGTRPGKLFF
TRBV7-5,CVRSLGGTLVSNQPQHF
TRBV6-8,CASSYSVVVQKLFF
TRBV5-1,CASSFPGNNEQFF
TRBV7-7,CASSTGQHSGANVLTF
TRBV5-1,CASSFNPGQGNFYEQYF
TRBV6-5,CASSYSDRHTDTQYF
TRBV29-1,CSVAPRLAEEQYF
TRBV7-9,CASSPDVNYGYTF
TRBV30,CAWRRQGARGNTIYF
TRBV7-2,CASTLLPDGTNSPLHF
TRBV6-5,CAGRRGTGYEQYF